One sample yielded the 23 T cell receptor beta chains listed below, sequenced in a study of sequential checkpoint blockade in melanoma (dated by TCRdb to the late 2010s). According to the study, the label for this sample's treatment or condition signals: randomized to nivolumab then ipilimumab (arm A) or the reverse (arm B). Library construction relied on the immunoSEQ multiplex PCR assay. The immuneACCESS repertoire file appears here via TCRdb, limited to in-frame rearrangements. These files lack a portion of the clones; in checked studies, under half of the deficit traces to unresolved V genes, and the cause of the others is not known. In this sample the table shows 20,000 to 25,000 clones, roughly 75% of which occur a single time. Together, the top ten hold 19% of the sample. This sample comprised CD8+ T cells sorted from blood (inferred from file names), obtained from a patient given nivolumab and ipilimumab in sequence. The receptors here all came from a human donor with melanoma.

The chain joins TRBV5-6 to TRBJ1-2; 9 nucleotides agree with TRBD1. This CDR3 spans 13 amino acids. Trimming removed 5 bases from V and 8 bases from J; junction bases left unmatched: 7. CDR1 is SGHDT, CDR2 YYEEEE, per germline. DNA of the CDR3: TGTGCCAGCAGGCCCACAGGGGGCCGCGGCTACACCTTC. Translating gives CASRPTGGRGYTF.

J is TRBJ2-2 and V is TRBV28; 9 bases match TRBD1. V was clipped by 8 bases and J by 6 bases; unmatched bases: 19. CDR3 length: 18 residues. Germline CDR1 MDHEN, CDR2 SYDVKM. CDR3: CASDGLGTGSNRAGELFF. DNA for the CDR3: TGTGCCAGCGACGGGCTCGGGACAGGGTCAAATAGGGCCGGGGAGCTGTTTTTT. The entire variable domain, with the rest obtained from reference TRBV28 and TRBJ2-2, is as follows: DVKVTQSSRYLVKRTGEKVFLECVQDMDHENMFWYRQDPGLGLRLIYFSYDVKMKEKGDIPEGYSVSREKKERFSLILESASTNQTSMYLCASDGLGTGSNRAGELFFGEGSRLTVL.

The chain recombines TRBV6-5 with TRBJ1-3; possibly TRBD1 for D (6 bases). There are 13 residues in the CDR3. From germline, CDR1 is MNHEY and CDR2 SVGAGI. V lost 7 bases and J 2 bases, leaving 9 bases between the germline ends. CDR3 sequence (DNA): TGTGCCAGCATGCGGGGGCCTGGAAACACCATATATTTT. This encodes CASMRGPGNTIYF.

V is TRBV7-6 and J is TRBJ1-1, with 8 bases lining up with TRBD1. Trimming at V came to 6 bases and at J to 5 bases, leaving 8 bases not matched to a gene. This CDR3 has 14 amino acids. From germline, CDR1 is SGHVS and CDR2 FNYEAQ. In DNA form, the CDR3 reads TGTGCCAGCAGTCCACGAGACAGGGGTACTGAAGCTTTCTTT. It yields the protein CASSPRDRGTEAFF.

The V and J genes are TRBV7-9 and TRBJ2-6, with D possibly matching TRBD1 (5 bases). The germline CDR1 and CDR2 sequences are SEHNR and FQNEAQ (reference sequence). This CDR3 contains 16 residues. V was pared by 6 bases and J by 2 bases, with 14 bases between. The CDR3 DNA reads as TGTGCCAGCAGAATTAAGCAGGGCCCTGGGGCCAACGTCCTGACTTTC. Translating gives CASRIKQGPGANVLTF.

The chain combines TRBV9 with TRBJ2-7; D is possibly TRBD2 (6 bases). Germline V gene lookup returns CDR1 SGDLS and CDR2 YYNGEE. The CDR3 extends over 14 amino acids. V lost 3 bases to trimming and J lost 0 bases, with 10 bases between them. CDR3 in DNA: TGTGCCAGCAGCGAGGCGGGGTACTCCTACGAGCAGTACTTC. It specifies CASSEAGYSYEQYF.

The chain links TRBV5-1 to TRBJ2-3, with 9 bases matching TRBD1. The CDR3 has 15 residues. Trimming took 2 bases from V and 2 from J; bases not matched to a gene: 3. CDR1 is SGHRS and CDR2 is YFSETQ in the germline V gene. CDR3 coding DNA: TGCGCCAGCAGCTTTCACAGGGGGCACACAGATACGCAGTATTTT. Translation: CASSFHRGHTDTQYF.

CDR3 coding DNA: TGTGCCAGCAGCTCCCTAGCGGGAGTAAGCTACAATGAGCAGTTCTTC. Translated, it gives CASSSLAGVSYNEQFF. This sequence joins TRBV5-4 and TRBJ2-1; 10 bases fit TRBD2. CDR3 length: 16 residues. With V trimmed by 3 bases and J by 3 bases, 6 bases remained unmatched. Germline V CDR1 and CDR2: SGHNT, YYREEE (reference sequence).

This clone was seen more than once but under ten times. The CDR3 DNA reads TGTGCCAGCAGCTCCGGGGGTGGGGGGGCCTCAGATACGCAGTATTTT. Protein sequence: CASSSGGGGASDTQYF. The genes are TRBV7-8 and TRBJ2-3; tentatively, D is TRBD2 (7 bases). This CDR3 is 16 amino acids long. Germline V gives CDR1 SGHVS, CDR2 FQNEAQ. V lost 4 bases, J lost 4 bases, and 18 bases lay in between.

The CDR3, as DNA: TGCGCCAGCAGCCAAGATGGAGTCGGGGAGCTGTTTTTT. This codes for CASSQDGVGELFF. The V and J genes are TRBV4-1 and TRBJ2-2; D is unclear. The germline V and J ends were trimmed by 0 bases and 7 bases, with 6 bases remaining between them. The germline gives CDR1 MGHRA, CDR2 YSYEKL. The CDR3 runs to 13 residues.

This clone appeared once. V and J are TRBV9 and TRBJ1-1; the D is unclear. This CDR3 comprises 14 residues. CDR1 is SGDLS, CDR2 YYNGEE, per germline. The germline V and J ends were trimmed by 0 bases and 6 bases, with 12 bases remaining between them. The CDR3 sequence: CASSVAGGGAEAFF. The CDR3 region has the DNA TGTGCCAGCAGCGTAGCCGGAGGTGGGGCTGAAGCTTTCTTT. Together with reference TRBV9 and TRBJ1-1, the CDR3 gives the full variable domain: DSGVTQTPKHLITATGQRVTLRCSPRSGDLSVYWYQQSLDQGLQFLIQYYNGEERAKGNILERFSAQQFPDLHSELNLSSLELGDSALYFCASSVAGGGAEAFFGQGTRLTVV.

This clone was counted only a few times. This rearrangement joins TRBV11-2 to TRBJ1-2; 7 bases map to TRBD1. Trimming at V came to 1 base and at J to 8 bases, leaving 19 bases not matched to a gene. Germline CDR1 and CDR2: SGHAT and FQNNGV. This CDR3 comprises 18 residues. DNA for the CDR3: TGTGCCAGCAGCTTAGTCCCGGGACAGTATATCTTGGCGGGGGGCTACACCTTC. Encoded protein: CASSLVPGQYILAGGYTF.

This clone is medium-sized by share. The chain couples TRBV9 to TRBJ2-5; D unclear. V gave up 0 bases and J gave up 4 bases, with 13 bases separating them. Germline lookup yields CDR1 SGDLS and CDR2 YYNGEE. This CDR3 region has 15 residues. In nucleotides, the CDR3 is TGTGCCAGCAGCGTAGGGCGCCTTAAGCGAGAGACCCAGTACTTC. This sequence encodes CASSVGRLKRETQYF. The whole variable domain, filled in from reference TRBV9 and TRBJ2-5, reads DSGVTQTPKHLITATGQRVTLRCSPRSGDLSVYWYQQSLDQGLQFLIQYYNGEERAKGNILERFSAQQFPDLHSELNLSSLELGDSALYFCASSVGRLKRETQYFGPGTRLLVL.

This clone turned up a few times. The chain carries TRBV28 and TRBJ2-5; 7 bases map to TRBD2. The germline V gene encodes CDR1 MDHEN and CDR2 SYDVKM. The CDR3 is made up of 15 amino acids. The junction had 7 bases not matched to a gene; V was cut back by 2 bases and J by 4 bases. In DNA, the CDR3 is TGTGCCAGCAGTTTACGGGAGGATGGGGGAGAGACCCAGTACTTC. It codes for CASSLREDGGETQYF.

This clone has only a few counts. The gene calls are TRBV7-9 and TRBJ2-7, with D hard to call. The V end was cut by 2 bases, the J end by 0 bases, with 14 bases between. Germline CDR1 is SEHNR and CDR2 is FQNEAQ (reference sequence). CDR3 length: 16 residues. CDR3 coding DNA: TGTGCCAGCAGCTTATCTCAACAGCATCGCTCCTACGAGCAGTACTTC. Protein sequence: CASSLSQQHRSYEQYF.

This clone was seen more than once but under ten times. The chain has TRBV2 and TRBJ2-1; no clear D gene. The germline V and J ends were trimmed by 5 bases and 8 bases, with 7 bases remaining between them. This CDR3 comprises 11 residues. The germline V gene encodes CDR1 SNHLY and CDR2 FYNNEI. The CDR3 DNA reads TGTGCCAGCAGTACAGAAGATGAGCAGTTCTTC. Residues: CASSTEDEQFF.

This sequence joins TRBV6-1 and TRBJ2-7; 9 bases align to TRBD1. CDR3 length: 13 amino acids. The J segment lost 2 bases and the V segment lost 11 bases, leaving 7 bases of the junction unmatched. The germline CDR1 and CDR2 sequences are MNHNS and SASEGT. DNA for the CDR3: TGTGCCGGACAGGGGCGAGAGACCTACGAGCAGTACTTC. Translation: CAGQGRETYEQYF.

This chain links TRBV7-8 with TRBJ2-2; D uncertain. The V end lost 1 base, the J end lost 2 bases, and 8 bases lay between the germline ends. The CDR3 is 15 amino acids. Germline V CDR1 and CDR2: SGHVS, FQNEAQ. CDR3 loop: CASSLDILNTGELFF. The CDR3 DNA follows: TGTGCCAGCAGCTTAGATATTCTTAACACCGGGGAGCTGTTTTTT.

This clone was seen a few times. The chain couples TRBV6-1 to TRBJ1-5, with D possibly TRBD1 on 5 matching bases. This CDR3 contains 15 residues. Germline CDR1 MNHNS, CDR2 SASEGT. The ends were cut back, 2 bases at V and 3 bases at J, with 11 bases in the middle. CDR3 in amino acids: CASSEYRQSNQPQHF. In DNA, the CDR3 is TGTGCCAGCAGTGAATACAGACAGTCCAATCAGCCCCAGCATTTT.

CDR3 region: CASSLGGALGETQYF. The CDR3, as DNA: TGTGCCAGCAGCCTCGGGGGGGCTCTGGGAGAGACCCAGTACTTC. The chain employs TRBV11-2 and TRBJ2-5, with 8 bases lining up with TRBD2. Germline CDR1 reads SGHAT; CDR2 reads FQNNGV. Trimming removed 5 bases from V and 4 bases from J; junction bases left unmatched: 9. CDR3 size: 15 residues.

The chain has TRBV5-6 and TRBJ2-3; 8 bases are shared with TRBD2. Germline CDR1 SGHDT, CDR2 YYEEEE. The ends lost 0 bases at V and 6 bases at J; junction bases unmatched: 6. There are 15 residues in the CDR3. The CDR3 reads CASSLGVAGSDTQYF. CDR3 DNA sequence: TGTGCCAGCAGCTTGGGAGTAGCGGGGTCGGATACGCAGTATTTT.

As DNA, the CDR3 is TGTGCCAGCAGCTTGGGCGCGGGGTACGAGCAGTACTTC. It specifies CASSLGAGYEQYF. The chain recombines TRBV5-4 with TRBJ2-7; perhaps TRBD2 as D (6 bases). The CDR3 has 13 amino acids. Germline V lookup: CDR1 SGHNT, CDR2 YYREEE (reference sequence). The V gene lost 0 bases and the J gene lost 4 bases, with 8 bases spanning the gap.

The chain couples TRBV10-2 to TRBJ2-5, with 9 positions matching TRBD2. Germline CDR1 is WSHSY and CDR2 is SAAADI. V lost 0 bases and J lost 5; bases outside the gene matches: 13. The CDR3 runs 18 residues. In nucleotides, the CDR3 is TGCGCCAGCAGTGAGTCCGGCGGGGGGGCCGATTTCCGGGAGACCCAGTACTTC. Translating gives CASSESGGGADFRETQYF.